A selection of T cell receptor beta chains follows, all from one sample in a study of post-analysis software for immune sequencing data. A single record per CDR3 protein comes from TCRdb applying MiXCR to the PCR reads. The table lists fewer than 700,000 distinct CDR3 sequences, 44% of them singletons. Sequenced input: blood. These receptors originate from a girl aged 10-17 years with multiple sclerosis. Both conserved end residues are part of each CDR3. A D gene is named only where the DNA matches it firmly. Size values are once, few and many counts, or a class for expanded clones, and some rows have none.

clone_size d_call j_call v_call cdr3_nt cdr3_aa
once . TRBJ2-4 TRBV12-3/TRBV12-4 TGTGCCAGCAGTTTAGCGTGGGGACCAGCCAAAAACATTCAGTACTTC CASSLAWGPAKNIQYF
. . TRBJ2-5 TRBV11-3 TGTGCCAGCAGCTTAGGTCGCGGGTTCGATCAGTACTTC CASSLGRGFDQYF
. . TRBJ2-3 TRBV27 TGTGCCAGCAGTTGGAAGGCGTTCGGCACAGATACGCAGTATTTT CASSWKAFGTDTQYF
few . TRBJ2-3 TRBV20-1 TGCAGTGCTAGAGATCCGGGGATGTATACGCAGTATTTT CSARDPGMYTQYF
. . TRBJ1-2 TRBV7-9 TGTGCCAGCAGCTCTCCAGGTGGTTTCGGCTACACCTTC CASSSPGGFGYTF
once . TRBJ2-1 TRBV6-5 TGTGCCAGCAGTCACGACCCCGGGGAGCAGTTCTTC CASSHDPGEQFF
. . TRBJ2-5 TRBV29-1 TGCAGCACACGGGACGGCGGGGCGGAGACCCAGTACTTC CSTRDGGAETQYF
. TRBD2 TRBJ2-7 TRBV5-1 TGCGCCAGCAGCTGGTGGACTAGCGACTCCTACGAGCAGTACTTC CASSWWTSDSYEQYF
. . TRBJ1-4 TRBV4-1 TGCGCCAGCTCCGCGTTTGCAACTAATGAAAAACTGTTTTTT CASSAFATNEKLFF
. TRBD1 TRBJ1-4 TRBV27 TGTGCCAGCAGTTCAAAACAGGGGGCCGAAAAACTGTTTTTT CASSSKQGAEKLFF
. TRBD2 TRBJ2-1 TRBV30 TGTGCCTGGAGTGGTGGACTAGCGGGACCAACCGGGCATGAGCAGTTCTTC CAWSGGLAGPTGHEQFF
few . TRBJ1-1 TRBV6-5 TGTGCCAGCAGTTACGGCGAAACAGTGAACACTGAAGCTTTCTTT CASSYGETVNTEAFF
. . TRBJ2-1 TRBV7-2 TGTGCCAGCAGCTGGAGGTTAGCGGTTAGCACAGATACGCAGTTCTTC CASSWRLAVSTDTQFF
. . TRBJ2-1 TRBV2 TGTGCCAGCAGCGCGGCGTTAGGGGATTGGTCCTACAATGAGCAGTTCTTC CASSAALGDWSYNEQFF
. . TRBJ2-7 TRBV12-3/TRBV12-4 TGTGCCAGCAGTTTAGTATGGCCGGCGTCCTACGAGCAGTACTTC CASSLVWPASYEQYF
. . TRBJ2-7 TRBV29-1 TGCAGCGTTGAATTGTCCTACGAGCAGTACTTC CSVELSYEQYF
. . TRBJ2-5 TRBV15 TGTGCCACCAGCAGGGTACAAGAGACCCAGTACTTC CATSRVQETQYF
few . TRBJ1-5 TRBV4-1 TGCGCCAGCAGCTACCAGGTGAAAGGCAATCAGCCCCAGCATTTT CASSYQVKGNQPQHF
. . TRBJ1-5 TRBV12-3/TRBV12-4 TGTGCCAGCAGTTTATCAGGGGCTCCTAATCAGCCCCAGCATTTT CASSLSGAPNQPQHF
. . TRBJ1-2 TRBV2 TGTACCAGCAGTGAGGAAGCGGGCCCAGGCTATGGCTACACCTTC CTSSEEAGPGYGYTF
many TRBD1 TRBJ2-5 TRBV12-3/TRBV12-4 TGTGCCAGCAGTCCTGGGGGACAGGGGCGTTCGCGGTACTTC CASSPGGQGRSRYF
. . TRBJ1-1 TRBV18 TGCGCCAGCTCACCACCGGGTTTACGCAACACTGAAGCTTTCTTT CASSPPGLRNTEAFF
few . TRBJ1-2 TRBV7-2 TGTGCCAGCAGCCGCCTCCTGGCCACTAACTATGGCTACACCTTC CASSRLLATNYGYTF
. . TRBJ2-5 TRBV6-5 TGTGCCAGCAGTTACTGGACGGGAACAACCCGAGAGACCCAGTACTTC CASSYWTGTTRETQYF
. TRBD1 TRBJ2-6 TRBV12-3/TRBV12-4 TGTGCCTGCACAGGGGTTGCCAACGTCCTGACTTTC CACTGVANVLTF
. . TRBJ2-1 TRBV4-1 TGCGCCAGCAGCCACCCAGACAATGAGCAGTTCTTC CASSHPDNEQFF
few . TRBJ2-3 TRBV6-5 TGTGCCACACAGGTTTCGAGCACAGATACGCAGTATTTT CATQVSSTDTQYF
. . TRBJ2-1 TRBV6-5 TGTGCCAGCAGTTTCGAGGCTACGGCCTACAATGAGCAGTTCTTC CASSFEATAYNEQFF
few . TRBJ2-1 TRBV20-1 TGCAGTGCTACAAGGGGGACTCTAGACAATGAGCAGTTCTTC CSATRGTLDNEQFF
few . TRBJ2-3 TRBV12-3/TRBV12-4 TGTGCCGAGTCCCAGGGGCCCACAGATACGCAGTATTTT CAESQGPTDTQYF
few . TRBJ1-2 TRBV12-3/TRBV12-4 TGTGCCAGCAGTCCACGACAGGTCGCCTATGGCTACACCTTC CASSPRQVAYGYTF
. . TRBJ1-1 TRBV5-1 TGCGCCAGCAGCTCAGCCCGGGGGGAAATAGCTTTCTTT CASSSARGEIAFF
. . TRBJ2-1 TRBV4-1 TGCGCCAGCAGCCAAGGTAAACAGGCCTCTCAGTTCTTC CASSQGKQASQFF
few . TRBJ2-7 TRBV7-9 TGTGCCAGCAGCTCTACAGACGGCAGCTCCTACGAGCAGTACTTC CASSSTDGSSYEQYF
. TRBD2 TRBJ2-1 TRBV9 TGTGCCAGCAGCGCCGAACTAGCGGGGGTAAACAATGAGCAGTTCTTC CASSAELAGVNNEQFF
. TRBD1 TRBJ2-4 TRBV5-1 TGCGCCAGCAGCTCATACCCCGGGACAGATAAAAACATTCAGTACTTC CASSSYPGTDKNIQYF
. . TRBJ2-6 TRBV5-1 TGCGCCAGCAGCTTGGGTAGAGCTGGGGCCAACGTCCTGACTTTC CASSLGRAGANVLTF